This record covers a single T cell receptor (beta chain). Libraries were prepared by immunoSEQ multiplex PCR; TCRdb keeps only in-frame clonotypes and omits some of them. The table includes 1,500,000 or so clones, around 98.5% detected once. This record belongs to a study of shared clonotypes between healthy human individuals. This sequence was found in a man younger than 45 in good health. The sample taken for sequencing was naive CD4+ T cells sorted from blood. Regarding subset: CD45RA+ positively selected.

CDR3 DNA sequence: TGTGCCAGCGCCATGAGGACAACCAGCTACGAGCAGTACTTC. Amino acids: CASAMRTTSYEQYF. V usage is TRBV6-5 and J usage is TRBJ2-7, with a tentative D call TRBD1 (5 bases). Germline loops: CDR1 MNHEY, CDR2 SVGAGI. This CDR3 comprises 14 residues. Trimming took off 8 bases at V and 3 bases at J, with 17 bases between the two ends.